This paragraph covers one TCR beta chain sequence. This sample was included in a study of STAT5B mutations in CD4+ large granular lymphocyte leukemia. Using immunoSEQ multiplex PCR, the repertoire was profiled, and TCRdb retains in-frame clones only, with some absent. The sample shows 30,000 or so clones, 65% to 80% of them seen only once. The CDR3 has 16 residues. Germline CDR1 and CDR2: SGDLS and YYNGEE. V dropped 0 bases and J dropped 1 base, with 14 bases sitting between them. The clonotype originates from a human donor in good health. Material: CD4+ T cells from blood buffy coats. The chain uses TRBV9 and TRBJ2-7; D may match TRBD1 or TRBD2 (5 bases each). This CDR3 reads CASSVGGRRESYEQYF. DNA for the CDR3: TGTGCCAGCAGCGTAGGGGGGAGAAGGGAATCCTACGAGCAGTACTTC. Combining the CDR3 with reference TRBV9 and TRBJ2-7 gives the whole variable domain DSGVTQTPKHLITATGQRVTLRCSPRSGDLSVYWYQQSLDQGLQFLIQYYNGEERAKGNILERFSAQQFPDLHSELNLSSLELGDSALYFCASSVGGRRESYEQYFGPGTRLTVT.